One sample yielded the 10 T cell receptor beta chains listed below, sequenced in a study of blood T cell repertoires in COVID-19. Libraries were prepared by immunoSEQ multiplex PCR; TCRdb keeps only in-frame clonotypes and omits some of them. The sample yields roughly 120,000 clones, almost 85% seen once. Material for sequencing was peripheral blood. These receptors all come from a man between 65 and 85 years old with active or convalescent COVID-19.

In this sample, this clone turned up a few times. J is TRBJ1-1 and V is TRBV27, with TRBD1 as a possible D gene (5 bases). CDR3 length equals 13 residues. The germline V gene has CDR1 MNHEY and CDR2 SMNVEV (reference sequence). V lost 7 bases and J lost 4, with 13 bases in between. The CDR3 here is CASIPAGGTEAFF. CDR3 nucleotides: TGTGCCAGCATACCCGCGGGGGGCACTGAAGCTTTCTTT.

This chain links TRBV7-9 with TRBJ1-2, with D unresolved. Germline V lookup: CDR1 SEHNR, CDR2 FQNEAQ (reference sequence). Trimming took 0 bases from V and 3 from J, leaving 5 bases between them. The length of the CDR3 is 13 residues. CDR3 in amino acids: CASSLALDYGYTF. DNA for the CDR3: TGTGCCAGCAGCTTAGCCCTAGACTATGGCTACACCTTC. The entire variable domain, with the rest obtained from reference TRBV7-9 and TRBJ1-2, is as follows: DTGVSQNPRHKITKRGQNVTFRCDPISEHNRLYWYRQTLGQGPEFLTYFQNEAQLEKSRLLSDRFSAERPKGSFSTLEIQRTEQGDSAMYLCASSLALDYGYTFGSGTRLTVV.

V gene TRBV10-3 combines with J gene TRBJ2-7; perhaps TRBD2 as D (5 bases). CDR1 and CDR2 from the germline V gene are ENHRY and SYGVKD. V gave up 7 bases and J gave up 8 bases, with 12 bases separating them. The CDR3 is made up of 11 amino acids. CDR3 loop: CAITTSGKQYF. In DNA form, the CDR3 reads TGTGCCATCACCACGTCGGGGAAGCAGTACTTC.

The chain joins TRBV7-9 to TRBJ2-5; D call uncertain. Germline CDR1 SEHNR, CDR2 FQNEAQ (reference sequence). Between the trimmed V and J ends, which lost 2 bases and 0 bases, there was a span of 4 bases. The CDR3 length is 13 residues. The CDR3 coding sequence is TGTGCCAGCAGCTTAAACAACCAAGAGACCCAGTACTTC. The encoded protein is CASSLNNQETQYF.

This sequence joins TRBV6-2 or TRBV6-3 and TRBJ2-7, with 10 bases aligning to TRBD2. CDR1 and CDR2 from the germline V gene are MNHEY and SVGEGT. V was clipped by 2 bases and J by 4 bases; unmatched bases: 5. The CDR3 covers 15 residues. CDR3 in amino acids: CASSYLLAGVYEQYF. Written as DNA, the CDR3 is TGTGCCAGCAGTTACCTGCTAGCGGGGGTGTACGAGCAGTACTTC.

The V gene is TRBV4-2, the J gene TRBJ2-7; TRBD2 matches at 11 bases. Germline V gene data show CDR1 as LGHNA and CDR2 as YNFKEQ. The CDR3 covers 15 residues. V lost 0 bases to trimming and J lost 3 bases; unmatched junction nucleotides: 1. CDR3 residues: CASSQELAGVYEQYF. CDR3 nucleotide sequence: TGTGCCAGCAGCCAAGAACTAGCGGGAGTCTACGAGCAGTACTTC.

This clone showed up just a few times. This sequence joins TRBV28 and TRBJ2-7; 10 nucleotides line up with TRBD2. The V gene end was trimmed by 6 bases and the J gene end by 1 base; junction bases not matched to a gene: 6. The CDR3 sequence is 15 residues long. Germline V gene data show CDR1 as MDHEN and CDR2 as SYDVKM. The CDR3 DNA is TGTGCCAGCAGAAAAGGACTAGCGGAGTCCTACGAGCAGTACTTC. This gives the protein CASRKGLAESYEQYF.

CDR3 bases: TGTGCCAGCAGCTTAGATTCCAGCGTCCGAGGCTACACCTTC. Translated, it gives CASSLDSSVRGYTF. This rearrangement joins TRBV11-2 to TRBJ1-2, with D unresolved. CDR3 length: 14 residues. Per germline, CDR1 SGHAT and CDR2 FQNNGV. The ends were cut back, 0 bases at V and 8 bases at J, with 13 bases in the middle.

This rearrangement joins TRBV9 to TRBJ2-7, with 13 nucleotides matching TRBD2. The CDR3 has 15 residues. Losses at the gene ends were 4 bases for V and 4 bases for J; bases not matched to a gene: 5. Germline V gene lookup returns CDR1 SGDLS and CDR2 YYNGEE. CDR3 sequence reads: CASSMGLAGIYEQYF. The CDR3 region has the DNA TGTGCCAGCAGCATGGGACTAGCGGGGATTTACGAGCAGTACTTC.

CDR3 DNA: TGCGCCAGCAGCCGGGACGGGAGCTCTGGAAACACCATATATTTT. Encoded protein: CASSRDGSSGNTIYF. The V gene is TRBV5-1, the J gene TRBJ1-3; D may be TRBD1 (5 bases). Trimming shortened V by 4 bases and J by 0 bases, and 11 bases separated the two germline ends. Germline V gives CDR1 SGHRS, CDR2 YFSETQ. CDR3 length: 15 residues.